This T cell receptor beta chain is drawn from a study of T cells after posttransplantation cyclophosphamide. TCRdb keeps only in-frame clones here, not all; method: immunoSEQ multiplex PCR. Found here are around 30,000 clones, no singletons; the ten largest cover around 2.5%. The table lists this clone with many counts. Its antigen is still unknown. This related bone marrow graft donor gave peripheral blood on the day of marrow donation. Study-wide points: Skin or GI-infiltrating T cells shared few TRB sequences with blood. Later post-transplant blood repertoires were often dominated by donor CD8+ memory clones.

The source of this sequence is a woman aged 55-70 years in good health, CMV-negative, and a related stem cell transplant donor. Sequencing input: PBMCs.

The CDR3 sequence: CASRDRDRGYEQYF. CDR3 in DNA: TGTGCCAGCAGAGACCGGGACAGAGGCTACGAGCAGTACTTC. The rearrangement uses TRBV6-1 and TRBJ2-7, with 7 bases identical to TRBD1. Trimming at V came to 6 bases and at J to 3 bases, leaving 8 bases not matched to a gene. The CDR3 loop spans 14 amino acids. Germline assignment: CDR1 MNHNS and CDR2 SASEGT.